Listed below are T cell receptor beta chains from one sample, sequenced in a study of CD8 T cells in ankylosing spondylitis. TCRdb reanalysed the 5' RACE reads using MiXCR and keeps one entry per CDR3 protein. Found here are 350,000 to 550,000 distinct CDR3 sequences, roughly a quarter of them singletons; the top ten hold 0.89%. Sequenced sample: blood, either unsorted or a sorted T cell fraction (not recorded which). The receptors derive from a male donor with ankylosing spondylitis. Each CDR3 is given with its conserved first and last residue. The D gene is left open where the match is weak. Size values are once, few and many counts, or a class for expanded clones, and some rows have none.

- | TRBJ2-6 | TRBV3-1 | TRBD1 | CASSPRDRNSGANVLTF | TGTGCCAGCAGCCCTCGGGACAGAAACTCTGGGGCCAACGTCCTGACTTTC
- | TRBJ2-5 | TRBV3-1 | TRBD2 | CASSHRLAEGTQYF | TGTGCCAGCAGCCACCGACTAGCGGAAGGGACCCAGTACTTC
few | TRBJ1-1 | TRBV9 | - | CASSTSQGNTEAFF | TGTGCCAGCAGCACCTCACAGGGGAACACTGAAGCTTTCTTT
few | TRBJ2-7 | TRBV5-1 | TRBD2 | CASRGGTSDLSEQYF | TGCGCCAGCAGAGGGGGGACTAGCGACCTATCTGAGCAGTACTTC
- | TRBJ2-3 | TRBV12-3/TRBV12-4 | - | CASSRPGLRPTDTQYF | TGTGCCAGCAGCCGTCCGGGCCTTCGGCCCACAGATACGCAGTATTTT
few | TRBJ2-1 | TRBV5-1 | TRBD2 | CASRTSGGDSYNEQFF | TGCGCCAGCAGAACTAGCGGGGGAGACTCCTACAATGAGCAGTTCTTC
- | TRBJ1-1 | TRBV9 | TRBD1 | CASSAGQGNIEAFF | TGTGCCAGCAGCGCGGGACAGGGGAACATTGAAGCTTTCTTT
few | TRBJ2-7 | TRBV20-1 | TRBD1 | CSARGQGAYEQYF | TGCAGTGCTCGAGGTCAGGGGGCCTACGAGCAGTACTTC
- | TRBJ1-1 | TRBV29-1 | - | CSVKGGAGETEAFF | TGCAGCGTTAAGGGGGGGGCGGGTGAAACTGAAGCTTTCTTT
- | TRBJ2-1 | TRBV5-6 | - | CASSPYWVSSYNEQFF | TGTGCCAGCAGCCCCTACTGGGTGAGCTCCTACAATGAGCAGTTCTTC
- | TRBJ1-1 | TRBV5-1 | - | CASSTGTHTEAFF | TGCGCCAGCAGCACCGGGACCCACACTGAAGCTTTCTTT